Listed here is a single T cell receptor (beta chain). The sample originates from a study of OX40 agonist ivuxolimab in advanced cancers. Generated by immunoSEQ multiplex PCR, the TCRdb table keeps only in-frame clones and is missing some. This sample yields around 26,000 clones, of which over 70% are seen a single time; roughly a quarter belongs to the top ten. Losses at the gene ends were 5 bases for V and 2 bases for J; bases not matched to a gene: 4. CDR1 SGHAT and CDR2 FQNNGV come from the germline V gene. The CDR3 is 15 amino acids. This material consisted of CD4+ or CD8+ T cells sorted from blood, taken in a trial of the OX40 agonist ivuxolimab. V and J are TRBV11-2 and TRBJ1-5, with 9 bases fitting TRBD1. The receptor was derived from an adult with an advanced solid tumor such as melanoma, head and neck, liver or kidney cancer. CDR3 residues: CASSPDRGGNQPQHF. Written as DNA, the CDR3 is TGTGCCAGCAGCCCGGACAGGGGAGGCAATCAGCCCCAGCATTTT.